The 23 T cell receptor beta chains presented below share a single source sample, sequenced in a study of blood T cells in healthy people across ages. Primed by a sample-barcoded 5' primer and a J-beta primer mix, a second PCR proceeded for about 7 to 12 cycles. TCRdb passed the 5' RACE reads through MiXCR, listing each CDR3 protein once. The data show some 290,000 distinct CDR3 sequences, 25% to 30% seen once. Material: blood. These receptors were obtained from a woman aged 65 to 85 in good health.

This clonotype was detected only a few times. J is TRBJ2-7 and V is TRBV29-1; possible D gene TRBD1, 5 bases. There are 13 residues in the CDR3. The germline V gene encodes CDR1 SQVTM and CDR2 ANQGSEA. V was cut by 6 bases and J by 2 bases, with 14 bases left in between. CDR3 nucleotide sequence: TGCAGCGTCCCAAAGGCAGGGACCTACGAGCAGTACTTC. This gives the protein CSVPKAGTYEQYF.

A few counts support this clonotype. The V gene is TRBV5-1, the J gene TRBJ2-7, with D possibly matching TRBD2 (5 bases). Per germline, CDR1 SGHRS and CDR2 YFSETQ. The V end lost 0 bases, the J end lost 3 bases, and 7 bases lay between the germline ends. The CDR3 is made up of 13 amino acids. CDR3 bases: TGCGCCAGCAGCTTGGACGGGGTCTACGAGCAGTACTTC. Translation: CASSLDGVYEQYF. Combining the CDR3 with reference TRBV5-1 and TRBJ2-7 gives the whole variable domain KAGVTQTPRYLIKTRGQQVTLSCSPISGHRSVSWYQQTPGQGLQFLFEYFSETQRNKGNFPGRFSGRQFSNSRSEMNVSTLELGDSALYLCASSLDGVYEQYFGPGTRLTVT.

The genes are TRBV5-6 and TRBJ1-2; 8 bases align to TRBD1. The CDR3 spans 15 residues. V trimming: 2 bases; J trimming: 4 bases; junction bases outside the gene matches: 7. Germline CDR1 reads SGHDT; CDR2 reads YYEEEE. The CDR3 DNA follows: TGTGCCAGCAGCTTCTCCAGGGGGCACGTCTATGGCTACACCTTC. It yields the protein CASSFSRGHVYGYTF.

Only a few counts were recorded for this clonotype. V is TRBV7-9 and J is TRBJ2-1; D unresolved. CDR3 length: 12 amino acids. V gave up 1 base and J gave up 5 bases, with 3 bases separating them. Germline CDR1 reads SEHNR; CDR2 reads FQNEAQ (reference sequence). Here the CDR3 reads CASSLVHNEQFF. CDR3 coding DNA: TGTGCCAGCAGCTTAGTCCACAATGAGCAGTTCTTC.

This clonotype has a handful of counts. CDR3 DNA: TGTGCCATCAGTGAGTCGATTTTGGTCGGGGGGGCCAAAAACATTCAGTACTTC. This gives the protein CAISESILVGGAKNIQYF. The V call is TRBV10-3, the J call TRBJ2-4; 7 positions match TRBD2. From germline, CDR1 is ENHRY and CDR2 SYGVKD. Germline trimming cut 0 bases from V and 1 base from J; bases unmatched to any gene: 9. The CDR3 runs to 18 residues.

The table lists this clonotype with many counts. The J gene is TRBJ2-5, the V gene TRBV7-3, with D perhaps TRBD1 (5 bases). The length of the CDR3 is 13 residues. The germline V and J ends were trimmed by 3 bases and 5 bases, with 10 bases remaining between them. Looked up from germline, CDR1 is SGHTA and CDR2 is FQGTGA. CDR3 region: CASSFQGSETQYF. As DNA, the CDR3 is TGTGCCAGCAGCTTCCAGGGCTCCGAGACCCAGTACTTC.

This clonotype was seen more than once but under ten times. Mismatch with germline at one junction end may stem from a read error. The V and J genes are TRBV10-3 and TRBJ1-4, with 7 nucleotides matching TRBD1. CDR3 length equals 13 residues. CDR1 is ENHRY, CDR2 SYGVKD, per germline. CDR3 region: CAIADRFNEKLLF. The DNA of the CDR3 is TGTGCCATCGCGGACAGGTTTAATGAAAAGCTGCTTTTT.

For the CDR3, the DNA is TGTGCCAGCAGCCAAGCCACCCTAGGCTACGAGCAGTACTTC. This encodes CASSQATLGYEQYF. The V gene is TRBV3-1, the J gene TRBJ2-7, with no clear D. This CDR3 is 14 amino acids long. V lost 1 base, J lost 3 bases, and 10 bases lay in between. The germline V gene has CDR1 LGHDT and CDR2 YNNKEL (reference sequence).

The V call is TRBV20-1, the J call TRBJ2-1; 8 nucleotides align to TRBD1. The V gene end was trimmed by 3 bases and the J gene end by 8 bases; junction bases not matched to a gene: 12. The V gene's germline CDR1 is DFQATT and CDR2 SNEGSKA (reference sequence). CDR3 length: 15 residues. The CDR3 DNA reads as TGCAGTGCTAGTCAGGGGGCCTACGAAGGCGATGAGCAGTTCTTC. Protein: CSASQGAYEGDEQFF.

This clonotype occurred a few times. The chain uses TRBV5-1 and TRBJ2-5, with a weak D call TRBD1 (5 bases). This CDR3 contains 13 residues. Germline CDR1 SGHRS, CDR2 YFSETQ. V was clipped by 6 bases and J by 2 bases, with 11 bases between them. CDR3 bases: TGCGCCAGCAATAAGGGGAAGCAAGAGACCCAGTACTTC. Translating gives CASNKGKQETQYF.

The CDR3 protein is CASNTGVYEKLFF. CDR3 DNA sequence: TGTGCCAGCAATACAGGGGTATACGAAAAACTGTTTTTT. The chain links TRBV28 to TRBJ1-4; 7 bases fit TRBD1. The CDR3 is made up of 13 amino acids. V was clipped by 7 bases and J by 8 bases; unmatched bases: 7. Looked up from germline, CDR1 is MDHEN and CDR2 is SYDVKM.

This clonotype came up a few times. The J gene is TRBJ2-3, the V gene TRBV29-1; D remains ambiguous. Per the germline V gene, CDR1 is SQVTM and CDR2 is ANQGSEA. This CDR3 has 14 residues. Trimming shortened V by 2 bases and J by 2 bases, and 11 bases separated the two germline ends. The CDR3 DNA reads TGCAGCGTTGAAACACAAAAGGCCACAGATACGCAGTATTTT. Encoded protein: CSVETQKATDTQYF.

This clonotype has more than one count but fewer than ten. The J gene is TRBJ2-1, the V gene TRBV6-6; the D gene is possibly TRBD2 (5 bases). From germline, CDR1 is MNHNY and CDR2 SVGAGI (reference sequence). The CDR3 totals 14 residues. Trimming removed 6 bases at V and 8 bases at J, with 17 bases between. CDR3 amino acids: CASSPGWGVDEQFF. The CDR3 DNA sequence: TGTGCCAGCAGCCCGGGGTGGGGAGTAGATGAGCAGTTCTTC.

This clonotype showed up just a few times. The CDR3 spells CASSELGLRETQYF. The CDR3 DNA reads TGCGCCAGCAGCGAATTGGGACTCCGAGAGACCCAGTACTTC. This sequence joins TRBV5-1 and TRBJ2-5; possible D gene TRBD2, 6 bases. This CDR3 has 14 amino acids. Germline V gives CDR1 SGHRS, CDR2 YFSETQ. Trimming took 4 bases from V and 4 from J, leaving 14 bases between them.

To note about this clonotype: Without the conserved terminal phenylalanine or tryptophan, this CDR3 likely stems from a read error. This rearrangement joins TRBV20-1 to TRBJ2-7; TRBD1 matches at 8 bases. The germline gives CDR1 DFQATT, CDR2 SNEGSKA (reference sequence). With V trimmed by 0 bases and J by 4 bases, 8 bases remained unmatched. The CDR3 extends over 15 amino acids. The CDR3 bases are TGCAGTGCTAGAGATGAAGACAGGGGTCGTTACGAGCAGTACCTC. Translated: CSARDEDRGRYEQYL.

The rearrangement links TRBV24-1 to TRBJ2-1, with 10 bases aligning to TRBD2. V lost 4 bases to trimming and J lost 3 bases; unmatched junction nucleotides: 5. The CDR3 is 16 residues long. Germline CDR1 KGHDR, CDR2 SFDVKD. The CDR3 nucleotides are TGTGCCACCAGTGACCGAGCGGGAGGGAACTACAATGAGCAGTTCTTC. Translation: CATSDRAGGNYNEQFF.

The chain uses TRBV29-1 and TRBJ1-2; D is perhaps TRBD1 (5 bases). V was clipped by 7 bases and J by 2 bases, with 11 bases between them. This CDR3 region has 12 residues. CDR1 is SQVTM, CDR2 ANQGSEA, per germline. CDR3 protein: CSASGTNYGYTF. CDR3 sequence (DNA): TGCAGCGCATCCGGGACCAACTATGGCTACACCTTC.

This rearrangement joins TRBV18 to TRBJ1-4; no reliable D call. CDR3 size: 14 residues. Germline V gene lookup returns CDR1 KGHSH and CDR2 LQKENI. Trimming removed 6 bases from V and 6 bases from J, with 14 bases in between. CDR3 residues: CASSITRTDEKLFF. CDR3 nucleotides: TGTGCCAGCTCCATCACCCGAACCGATGAAAAACTGTTTTTT.

This clonotype was counted between two and nine times. The V and J genes are TRBV10-3 and TRBJ1-1; D is ambiguous. Germline CDR1 reads ENHRY; CDR2 reads SYGVKD. Trimming shortened V by 3 bases and J by 0 bases, and 8 bases separated the two germline ends. The CDR3 is 14 residues long. The CDR3 here is CAISDWELNTEAFF. The CDR3 DNA reads as TGTGCCATCAGTGATTGGGAGTTGAACACTGAAGCTTTCTTT.

This chain joins TRBV12-3 or TRBV12-4 and TRBJ2-7; D may be TRBD1 (5 bases). The V and J ends lost 4 bases and 5 bases respectively, with 12 bases between them. The CDR3 loop spans 13 amino acids. The CDR3 sequence: CASSSQIGDEQYF. The CDR3 bases are TGTGCCAGCAGTTCCCAGATAGGGGACGAGCAGTACTTC.

The chain recombines TRBV20-1 with TRBJ2-7, with 11 positions matching TRBD1. Germline trimming cut 3 bases from V and 2 bases from J; bases unmatched to any gene: 3. CDR1 is DFQATT and CDR2 is SNEGSKA in the germline V gene (reference sequence). CDR3 length equals 14 residues. CDR3: CSASPGQGAYEQYF. CDR3 DNA sequence: TGCAGTGCTAGTCCGGGACAGGGGGCCTACGAGCAGTACTTC.

This chain connects TRBV7-2 to TRBJ2-3; TRBD2 matches at 8 bases. V shed 1 base and J 2 bases; nucleotides not matched to a gene: 5. Germline-derived CDR1 and CDR2 are SGHTA and FQGNSA. The CDR3 covers 16 residues. In DNA, the CDR3 is TGTGCCAGCAGCTTAGTCGGCGGGAGGAACACAGATACGCAGTATTTT. Its protein product is CASSLVGGRNTDTQYF.

Comment on this clonotype: The junction shows a germline mismatch at one end, possibly a read error. The chain has TRBV4-1 and TRBJ2-1; 12 nucleotides align to TRBD2. Germline CDR1 MGHRA, CDR2 YSYEKL. The CDR3 loop spans 17 amino acids. CDR3 loop: CASSPGLAGKSYNEQFF. CDR3 coding DNA: TGCGCCAGCAGCCCAGGACTAGCGGGAAAGTCCTATAATGAGCAGTTCTTC.